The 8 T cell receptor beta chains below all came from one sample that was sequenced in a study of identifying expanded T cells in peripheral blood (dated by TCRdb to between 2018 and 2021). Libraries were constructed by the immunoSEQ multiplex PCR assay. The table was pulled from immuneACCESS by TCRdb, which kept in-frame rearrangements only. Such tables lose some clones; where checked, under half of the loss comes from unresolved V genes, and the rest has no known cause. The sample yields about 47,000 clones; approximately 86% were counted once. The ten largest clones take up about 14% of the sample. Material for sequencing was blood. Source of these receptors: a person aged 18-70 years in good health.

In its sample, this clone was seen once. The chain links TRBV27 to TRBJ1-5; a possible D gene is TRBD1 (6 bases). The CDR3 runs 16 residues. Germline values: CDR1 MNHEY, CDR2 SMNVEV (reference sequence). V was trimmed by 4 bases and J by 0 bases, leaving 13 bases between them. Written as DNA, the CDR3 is TGTGCCAGCAGTTCATCAGGGGTTAATAGCAATCAGCCCCAGCATTTT. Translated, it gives CASSSSGVNSNQPQHF.

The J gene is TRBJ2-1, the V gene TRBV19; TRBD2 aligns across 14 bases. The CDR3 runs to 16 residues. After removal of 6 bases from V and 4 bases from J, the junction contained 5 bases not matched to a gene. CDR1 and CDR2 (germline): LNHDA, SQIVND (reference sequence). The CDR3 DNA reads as TGTGCCAGTAGACCGACTAGCGGGAGGGCTTACAATGAGCAGTTCTTC. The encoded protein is CASRPTSGRAYNEQFF.

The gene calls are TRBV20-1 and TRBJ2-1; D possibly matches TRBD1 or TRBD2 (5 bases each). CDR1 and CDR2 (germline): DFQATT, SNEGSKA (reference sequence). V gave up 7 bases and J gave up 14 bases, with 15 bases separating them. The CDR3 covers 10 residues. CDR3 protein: CSVKPGPEFF. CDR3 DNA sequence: TGCAGTGTCAAGCCGGGACCAGAGTTCTTC.

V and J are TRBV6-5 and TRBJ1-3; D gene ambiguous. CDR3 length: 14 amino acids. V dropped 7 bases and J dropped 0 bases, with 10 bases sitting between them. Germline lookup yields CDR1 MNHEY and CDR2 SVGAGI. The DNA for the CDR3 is TGTGCCAGCACCCGGGCAATCTCTGGAAACACCATATATTTT. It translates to CASTRAISGNTIYF.

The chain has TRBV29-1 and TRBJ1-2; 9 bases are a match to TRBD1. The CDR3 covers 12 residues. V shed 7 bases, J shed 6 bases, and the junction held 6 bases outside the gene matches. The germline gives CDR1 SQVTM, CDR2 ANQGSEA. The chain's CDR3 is CSARTGEHGYTF. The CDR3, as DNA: TGCAGCGCCCGGACAGGGGAGCATGGCTACACCTTC.

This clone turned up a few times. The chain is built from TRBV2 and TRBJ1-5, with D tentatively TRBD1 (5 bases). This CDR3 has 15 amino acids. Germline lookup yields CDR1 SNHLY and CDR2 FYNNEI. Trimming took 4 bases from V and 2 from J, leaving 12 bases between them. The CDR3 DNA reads TGTGCCAGCAGTGCCAGGGAGATGGGCAATCAGCCCCAGCATTTT. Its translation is CASSAREMGNQPQHF.

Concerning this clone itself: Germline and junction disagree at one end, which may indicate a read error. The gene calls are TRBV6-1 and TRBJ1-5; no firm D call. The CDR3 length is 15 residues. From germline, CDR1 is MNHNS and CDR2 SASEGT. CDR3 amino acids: CASREGLLSNQPQHF. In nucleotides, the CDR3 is TGTGCCAGCAGGGAAGGACTTCTTAGCAATCAGCCCCAGCATTTT.

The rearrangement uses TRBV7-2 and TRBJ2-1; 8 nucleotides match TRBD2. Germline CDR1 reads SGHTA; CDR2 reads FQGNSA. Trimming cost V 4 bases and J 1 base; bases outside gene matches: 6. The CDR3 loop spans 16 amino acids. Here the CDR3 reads CASSSVAGRSYNEQFF. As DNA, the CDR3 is TGTGCCAGCAGCTCAGTAGCGGGAAGGTCCTACAATGAGCAGTTCTTC.